A single sample is the source of the 20 T cell receptor beta chains below, sequenced in a study of T-cell reconstitution after alpha-beta-depleted transplantation in children. Unique molecular identifiers were incorporated during preparation of the TCRbeta library. Via MiXCR, TCRdb re-called the PCR reads, giving one row per CDR3 protein. The sample holds some 830,000 distinct CDR3 sequences; roughly 15% are singletons and the top ten take around 4.5%. This specimen consisted of PBMCs, mostly from graft donor cells, obtained 360 days after TCRalphabeta/CD19-depleted stem cell transplant. The source is a male patient between 10 and 17 years old who had a stem cell transplant for acute lymphoblastic leukemia, so the T cells may come from the graft donor.

This clonotype has a handful of counts. The CDR3 here is CASLRTGVGAGELFF. CDR3 nucleotides: TGTGCCAGTTTGAGGACAGGGGTGGGGGCCGGGGAGCTGTTTTTT. The chain has TRBV25-1 and TRBJ2-2; 9 bases are a match to TRBD1. Germline trimming cut 9 bases from V and 6 bases from J; bases unmatched to any gene: 11. Germline CDR1 and CDR2: MGHDK and SYGVNS. The CDR3 has 15 amino acids. Using reference TRBV25-1 and TRBJ2-2 for the parts outside the CDR3, the full variable domain is EADIYQTPRYLVIGTGKKITLECSQTMGHDKMYWYQQDPGMELHLIHYSYGVNSTEKGDLSSESTVSRIRTEHFPLTLESARPSHTSQYLCASLRTGVGAGELFFGEGSRLTVL.

The chain carries TRBV5-1 and TRBJ2-1, with 12 bases aligning to TRBD2. J lost 6 bases, V lost 7 bases, and 5 bases had no gene match. The V gene's germline CDR1 is SGHRS and CDR2 YFSETQ. CDR3 size: 14 residues. CDR3 loop: CASLQTSGSNEQFF. The CDR3 bases are TGCGCCAGCCTTCAGACTAGCGGGAGCAATGAGCAGTTCTTC.

This clonotype has only one observation. The V and J genes are TRBV20-1 and TRBJ2-7; D perhaps matches TRBD1 (6 bases). This CDR3 region has 13 residues. Germline V gene sequence: CDR1 DFQATT, CDR2 SNEGSKA (reference sequence). Trimming took 3 bases from V and 6 from J, leaving 15 bases between them. The CDR3 spells CSASRDRLGEQYF. For the CDR3, the DNA is TGCAGTGCTAGTCGAGACAGGTTGGGCGAGCAGTACTTC.

The chain carries TRBV10-3 and TRBJ2-7; the D gene is possibly TRBD2 (6 bases). CDR1 is ENHRY and CDR2 is SYGVKD in the germline V gene. The ends were cut back, 1 base at V and 0 bases at J, with 10 bases in the middle. The CDR3 consists of 15 residues. The CDR3 nucleotides read TGTGCCATCAGTGAGTGGGGCGGGACCTCCTACGAGCAGTACTTC. Translated: CAISEWGGTSYEQYF.

The J gene is TRBJ1-2, the V gene TRBV5-4; D ambiguous. The V gene lost 4 bases and the J gene lost 2 bases, with 12 bases spanning the gap. This CDR3 has 14 amino acids. The germline gives CDR1 SGHNT, CDR2 YYREEE (reference sequence). As DNA, the CDR3 is TGTGCCAGCAGCCAGAAACGAACGAACTATGGCTACACCTTC. Its protein product is CASSQKRTNYGYTF.

The gene calls are TRBV10-2 and TRBJ2-5; 9 bases match TRBD2. There are 14 residues in the CDR3. Germline loops: CDR1 WSHSY, CDR2 SAAADI. J was trimmed by 9 bases and V by 8 bases; bases with no gene match: 13. The CDR3 sequence is CASGGRTSAKAQYF. Here the CDR3 DNA reads TGCGCCAGCGGCGGACGGACTAGCGCGAAGGCCCAGTACTTC.

This clonotype appeared a few times. V gene TRBV20-1 combines with J gene TRBJ2-7; TRBD2 matches 13 bases. CDR1 and CDR2 from the germline V gene are DFQATT and SNEGSKA (reference sequence). Trimming at V came to 0 bases and at J to 7 bases, leaving 15 bases not matched to a gene. The CDR3 spans 18 residues. CDR3 region: CSARDSFPGLAGVGEQYF. The CDR3 DNA reads TGCAGTGCTAGAGATTCTTTCCCCGGACTAGCGGGAGTGGGTGAGCAGTACTTC.

The chain employs TRBV10-3 and TRBJ2-5, with D perhaps TRBD1 or TRBD2 (5 bases each). The CDR3 contains 13 residues. Trimming pared 10 bases from V and 5 bases from J, leaving 17 bases between. The germline V gene has CDR1 ENHRY and CDR2 SYGVKD. For the CDR3, the DNA is TGTGCCACCCTCCGGGGCAGCGCGGAGACCCAGTACTTC. Protein: CATLRGSAETQYF.

This clonotype came up many times. The chain employs TRBV2 and TRBJ1-1; unclear D gene. This CDR3 contains 13 residues. CDR1 SNHLY and CDR2 FYNNEI come from the germline V gene. Trimming cost V 6 bases and J 0 bases, with 8 bases left between them. The CDR3 nucleotides are TGTGCCAGCAGATTCGAGTTGAACACTGAAGCTTTCTTT. This sequence encodes CASRFELNTEAFF.

There are a few counts of this clonotype. The chain carries TRBV5-1 and TRBJ2-2; the D is unclear. The germline CDR1 and CDR2 sequences are SGHRS and YFSETQ. This CDR3 is built from 13 residues. V shed 9 bases and J shed 2 bases, with 11 bases lying between them. The CDR3, as DNA: TGCGCCATCGAGGATCTTAACACCGGGGAGCTGTTTTTT. Its protein is CAIEDLNTGELFF.

The chain uses TRBV20-1 and TRBJ2-1; D possibly corresponds to TRBD1 (5 bases). V gave up 2 bases and J gave up 0 bases, with 8 bases separating them. CDR3 length: 14 residues. CDR1 DFQATT and CDR2 SNEGSKA come from the germline V gene (reference sequence). Here the CDR3 reads CSARTGASYNEQFF. CDR3 in DNA: TGCAGTGCTAGAACAGGTGCCTCCTACAATGAGCAGTTCTTC.

This clonotype was seen a few times. The chain joins TRBV7-6 to TRBJ2-3; 8 nucleotides line up with TRBD2. With 1 base clipped from V and 2 bases from J, the junction kept 5 bases outside the gene matches. The CDR3 has 16 amino acids. Germline assignment: CDR1 SGHVS and CDR2 FNYEAQ. CDR3 nucleotides: TGTGCCAGCAGCTTAGGGGCGGGAGGATTCACAGATACGCAGTATTTT. This encodes CASSLGAGGFTDTQYF.

In its sample, this clonotype was seen a few times. The chain employs TRBV7-2 and TRBJ2-3; the D is unclear. The length of the CDR3 is 13 residues. V was cut by 5 bases and J by 3 bases, with 9 bases left in between. Germline V gene lookup returns CDR1 SGHTA and CDR2 FQGNSA. CDR3 nucleotide sequence: TGTGCCAGCAGCCCAGAGAGAACAGATACGCAGTATTTT. Its protein product is CASSPERTDTQYF.

In this sample, this clonotype turned up a few times. The V call is TRBV10-1, the J call TRBJ2-3; D possibly matches TRBD1 or TRBD2 (5 bases each). V lost 0 bases, J lost 3 bases, and 7 bases lay in between. The CDR3 contains 14 residues. CDR1 and CDR2 (germline): WNHNN, SYGVQD (reference sequence). The CDR3 nucleotides read TGCGCCAGCAGTGAGTCGGGGGATACAGATACGCAGTATTTT. Its translation: CASSESGDTDTQYF.

This clonotype was recorded at least ten times. The V gene is TRBV5-1, the J gene TRBJ2-1; tentative D call: TRBD1 (5 bases). In germline, CDR1 is SGHRS, CDR2 YFSETQ. The CDR3 covers 12 residues. V was clipped by 2 bases and J by 7 bases, with 7 bases between them. CDR3 sequence (DNA): TGCGCCAGCAGCTTTGGGGCTAATGAGCAGTTCTTC. This sequence encodes CASSFGANEQFF. Full variable domain (rest looked up from reference TRBV5-1 and TRBJ2-1): KAGVTQTPRYLIKTRGQQVTLSCSPISGHRSVSWYQQTPGQGLQFLFEYFSETQRNKGNFPGRFSGRQFSNSRSEMNVSTLELGDSALYLCASSFGANEQFFGPGTRLTVL.

This clonotype occurred a few times. The chain links TRBV18 to TRBJ2-5; 7 bases match TRBD1. V shed 2 bases and J 2 bases; nucleotides not matched to a gene: 5. The germline gives CDR1 KGHSH, CDR2 LQKENI. The CDR3 has 15 amino acids. The CDR3 sequence is CASSPFTQGQETQYF. For the CDR3, the DNA is TGTGCCAGCTCACCATTCACACAGGGGCAAGAGACCCAGTACTTC.

J is TRBJ1-2 and V is TRBV20-1, with D possibly matching TRBD1 (5 bases). V gave up 1 base and J gave up 8 bases, with 8 bases separating them. Germline V gene sequence: CDR1 DFQATT, CDR2 SNEGSKA (reference sequence). The CDR3 length is 11 residues. Here the CDR3 reads CSARGQRGYTF. The CDR3 DNA is TGCAGTGCTAGAGGACAGCGGGGCTACACCTTC.

Only a few counts were recorded for this clonotype. The chain uses TRBV12-3 or TRBV12-4 and TRBJ2-3; D is ambiguous. CDR3 size: 13 residues. The V and J ends lost 3 bases and 5 bases respectively, with 9 bases between them. CDR3 region: CASSFSSLDTQYF. The CDR3 nucleotides are TGTGCCAGCAGTTTTAGCAGTTTAGATACGCAGTATTTT.

This clonotype appeared many times. The V and J genes are TRBV28 and TRBJ2-7; TRBD1 might be the D (6 bases). Trimming shortened V by 5 bases and J by 5 bases, and 10 bases separated the two germline ends. The CDR3 is 12 amino acids. Germline V CDR1 and CDR2: MDHEN, SYDVKM. CDR3 nucleotide sequence: TGTGCCAGCAGTGGACAGTTCCACGAGCAGTACTTC. It codes for CASSGQFHEQYF.

For this clonotype: Being one base from a much bigger clone, this may be a read error. The chain is built from TRBV3-1 and TRBJ1-3, with no clear D. Per germline, CDR1 LGHDT and CDR2 YNNKEL (reference sequence). This CDR3 is 13 amino acids long. Written as DNA, the CDR3 is TGTGCCAGCAGCAGGACGGGCGGAAACACCAAATATTTT. Amino acids: CASSRTGGNTKYF.